The 11 T cell receptor beta chains given below trace back to one sample, sequenced in a study of cytomegalovirus exposure and HLA in healthy donors. Primers: 60 Vbeta forward and 13 Jbeta reverse. Sequencing was performed with immunoSEQ multiplex PCR; in TCRdb, only in-frame clones are kept and a portion is missing. The data contain under 150,000 clones, more than 65% of them singletons. The sequencing input was PBMCs. These receptor sequences come from a man between 45 and 60 years old in good health and CMV-seronegative.

The chain combines TRBV9 with TRBJ2-2, with D perhaps TRBD1 (6 bases). CDR3 size: 15 residues. Germline CDR1 and CDR2: SGDLS and YYNGEE. V was shortened by 0 bases and J by 11 bases, with 17 bases between the two germline ends. In DNA form, the CDR3 reads TGTGCCAGCAGCGTAGAGGTTCAGAGAGGGGGAGAGCTGTTTTTT. This codes for CASSVEVQRGGELFF.

A note on this clone: Other DNA sequences in this sample translate to the same CDR3. V gene TRBV7-2 combines with J gene TRBJ1-2; D unclear. V shed 5 bases and J shed 2 bases, with 6 bases lying between them. CDR1 and CDR2 (germline): SGHTA, FQGNSA. The CDR3 is made up of 12 amino acids. For the CDR3, the DNA is TGTGCCAGCAGCCTTTTAAACTATGGCTACACCTTC. Its translation is CASSLLNYGYTF.

This chain connects TRBV6-5 to TRBJ1-1; 9 bases map to TRBD1. Trimming at V came to 2 bases and at J to 1 base, leaving 2 bases not matched to a gene. CDR3 size: 15 residues. CDR1 and CDR2 from the germline V gene are MNHEY and SVGAGI. This chain's CDR3 is CASSYTGQGNTEAFF. In DNA, the CDR3 is TGTGCCAGCAGTTACACGGGACAGGGGAACACTGAAGCTTTCTTT.

The V gene is TRBV10-3, the J gene TRBJ2-1; possibly TRBD2 for D (6 bases). Germline CDR1 is ENHRY and CDR2 is SYGVKD. With 5 bases removed from V and 5 bases from J, the gap between germline ends came to 7 bases. The CDR3 length is 12 residues. As DNA, the CDR3 is TGTGCCATCAGTTGGAGGGACAATGAGCAGTTCTTC. Encoded protein: CAISWRDNEQFF.

This clone has just a few counts. The J gene is TRBJ1-1, the V gene TRBV18; the D gene is possibly TRBD1 (6 bases). Germline-derived CDR1 and CDR2 are KGHSH and LQKENI. The V and J ends lost 1 base and 1 base respectively, with 10 bases between them. CDR3 size: 15 residues. DNA for the CDR3: TGTGCCAGCTCACCACTTTCAGGGGCGAACACTGAAGCTTTCTTT. Translation gives CASSPLSGANTEAFF. Based on the CDR3 plus reference TRBV18 and TRBJ1-1, the full variable domain is NAGVMQNPRHLVRRRGQEARLRCSPMKGHSHVYWYRQLPEEGLKFMVYLQKENIIDESGMPKERFSAEFPKEGPSILRIQQVVRGDSAAYFCASSPLSGANTEAFFGQGTRLTVV.

The CDR3 is CASSVGTGLQETQYF. CDR3 sequence (DNA): TGTGCCAGCAGCGTCGGGACAGGTCTCCAAGAGACCCAGTACTTC. V and J are TRBV9 and TRBJ2-5; 8 nucleotides align to TRBD1. Germline lookup yields CDR1 SGDLS and CDR2 YYNGEE. V gave up 2 bases and J gave up 1 base; unmatched junction bases: 4. The CDR3 is 15 residues long.

The chain is built from TRBV4-1 and TRBJ2-5; 10 nucleotides match TRBD1. The CDR3 is 14 amino acids. Germline trimming cut 3 bases from V and 3 bases from J; bases unmatched to any gene: 1. CDR1 and CDR2 (germline): MGHRA, YSYEKL. CDR3 sequence reads: CASSQGQGKETQYF. The CDR3 DNA is TGCGCCAGCAGCCAGGGACAGGGGAAAGAGACCCAGTACTTC.

The CDR3 reads CASSFHRGVWPQHF. CDR3 bases: TGTGCCAGCAGTTTTCACAGGGGCGTTTGGCCCCAGCATTTT. The rearrangement joins TRBV6-5 to TRBJ1-5, with 7 positions matching TRBD1. Looked up from germline, CDR1 is MNHEY and CDR2 is SVGAGI. V lost 4 bases, J lost 9 bases, and 9 bases stayed unmatched. This CDR3 contains 14 residues.

On this clone: Compared with germline, one end of the junction differs, possibly owing to a read error. This chain links TRBV6-1 with TRBJ1-2; D is uncertain. CDR3 length: 16 amino acids. Germline CDR1 is MNHNS and CDR2 is SASEGT. The CDR3 is CASSEGRGAYIYGHTF. Written as DNA, the CDR3 is TGTGCCAGCAGTGAAGGAAGAGGAGCCTATATATATGGCCACACCTTC.

The chain carries TRBV29-1 and TRBJ2-1; 7 bases fit TRBD2. Per germline, CDR1 SQVTM and CDR2 ANQGSEA. The CDR3 runs 14 residues. V was pared by 7 bases and J by 9 bases, with 15 bases of the junction left unmatched. In nucleotides, the CDR3 is TGCAGCGGAAAGCGGGACCCCTCAGAAGGTGAGCAGTTCTTC. Amino acids: CSGKRDPSEGEQFF.

The chain uses TRBV4-1 and TRBJ2-7; 7 nucleotides agree with TRBD1. Germline V lookup: CDR1 MGHRA, CDR2 YSYEKL. With V trimmed by 4 bases and J by 4 bases, 10 bases remained unmatched. This CDR3 has 15 residues. The DNA of the CDR3 is TGCGCCAGCAGCCTCACAGGGGAAGGATTTTACGAGCAGTACTTC. It yields the protein CASSLTGEGFYEQYF.